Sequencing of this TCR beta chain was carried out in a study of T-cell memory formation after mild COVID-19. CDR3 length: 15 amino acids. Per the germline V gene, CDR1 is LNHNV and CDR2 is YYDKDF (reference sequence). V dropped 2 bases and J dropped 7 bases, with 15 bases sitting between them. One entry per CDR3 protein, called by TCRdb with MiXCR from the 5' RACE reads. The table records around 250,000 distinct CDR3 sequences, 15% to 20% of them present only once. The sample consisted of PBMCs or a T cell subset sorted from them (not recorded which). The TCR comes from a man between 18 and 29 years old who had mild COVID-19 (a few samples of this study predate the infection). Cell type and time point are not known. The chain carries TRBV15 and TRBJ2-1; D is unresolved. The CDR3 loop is CATSRRVRLGNEQFF. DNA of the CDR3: TGTGCCACCAGCAGAAGGGTCCGTTTGGGGAATGAGCAGTTCTTC.